The next 12 T cell receptor beta chains were all read from a single sample in a study of Ad26.COV2.S vaccination and SARS-CoV-2 variants (dated by TCRdb to 2020 to 2022). Library generation was performed with the immunoSEQ multiplex PCR assay. TCRdb took over this immuneACCESS table, retaining in-frame rearrangements with V and J assigned. Such tables are incomplete; in checked studies, under half of the missing clones stem from an unresolved V gene, and the remainder is unexplained. Counted in this sample were 400,000 to 450,000 clones; about 92% of them appeared once. The biggest ten clones account for about 4.5% of the sample. What the treatment or condition label conveys for this sample: some 19 received Ad26.COV2.S at low or high dose, single or two shots; several received placebo; per-sample allocation not given. For vaccine and placebo recipients, repertoires were sequenced using samples collected on day 63 after the first injection.

The sample consisted of peripheral blood, taken in a trial of Ad26.COV2.S vaccine versus placebo. These TCRs come from a person aged 18-60 years who received the Ad26.COV2.S COVID-19 vaccine or a placebo.

The rearrangement uses TRBV5-6 and TRBJ1-1, with 10 bases that match TRBD1. Germline V gene lookup returns CDR1 SGHDT and CDR2 YYEEEE. J was trimmed by 8 bases and V by 2 bases; bases with no gene match: 15. The CDR3 is made up of 17 amino acids. The CDR3 loop reads CASSLRSPVGTGDEAFF. As DNA, the CDR3 is TGTGCCAGCAGCTTAAGATCCCCAGTGGGGACAGGGGACGAAGCTTTCTTT.

This clone was detected only once. The chain joins TRBV10-2 to TRBJ2-1; D remains unclear. CDR3 length: 14 residues. Germline values: CDR1 WSHSY, CDR2 SAAADI. With 7 bases removed from V and 0 bases from J, the gap between germline ends came to 10 bases. CDR3 region: CASTWTLSYNEQFF. The CDR3 region has the DNA TGCGCCAGCACTTGGACGCTCTCCTACAATGAGCAGTTCTTC.

The chain uses TRBV27 and TRBJ2-1; either TRBD1 or TRBD2 may supply D (5 bases each). In germline, CDR1 is MNHEY, CDR2 SMNVEV (reference sequence). This CDR3 is built from 13 residues. V was clipped by 5 bases and J by 5 bases, with 10 bases between them. The chain's CDR3 is CASSLGEHNEQFF. DNA of the CDR3: TGTGCCAGCAGTCTAGGGGAGCACAATGAGCAGTTCTTC.

This clone is a singleton in its sample. V usage is TRBV27 and J usage is TRBJ2-1; tentative D call: TRBD2 (5 bases). Germline V CDR1 and CDR2: MNHEY, SMNVEV (reference sequence). The CDR3 is 16 residues long. The V end was cut by 2 bases, the J end by 1 base, with 12 bases between. The CDR3 DNA is TGTGCCAGCAGTTTAAGGGTGGGAGTTTCCTACAATGAGCAGTTCTTC. This encodes CASSLRVGVSYNEQFF.

This clone was seen only a few times. The genes are TRBV27 and TRBJ2-5; D gene uncertain. Trimming stripped 3 bases from V and 0 bases from J, with 14 bases between. CDR1 MNHEY and CDR2 SMNVEV come from the germline V gene (reference sequence). The CDR3 is made up of 16 amino acids. The CDR3 reads CASSFRCFAYQETQYF. The CDR3 coding sequence is TGTGCCAGCAGTTTTCGTTGCTTTGCGTACCAAGAGACCCAGTACTTC.

The chain carries TRBV6-2 or TRBV6-3 and TRBJ2-1; 9 bases are a match to TRBD1. CDR3 length: 15 residues. From germline, CDR1 is MNHEY and CDR2 SVGEGT. The ends lost 2 bases at V and 3 bases at J; junction bases unmatched: 2. CDR3 loop: CASSYGQGIYNEQFF. CDR3 DNA sequence: TGTGCCAGCAGTTACGGACAGGGGATCTACAATGAGCAGTTCTTC.

The chain combines TRBV27 with TRBJ2-1, with D possibly called TRBD1 or TRBD2 (6 bases each). The CDR3 is 13 amino acids. Trimming stripped 6 bases from V and 7 bases from J, with 13 bases between. Germline-derived CDR1 and CDR2 are MNHEY and SMNVEV (reference sequence). Here the CDR3 reads CASRLARGNEQFF. In nucleotides, the CDR3 is TGTGCCAGCAGGCTAGCGAGGGGGAATGAGCAGTTCTTC.

The genes are TRBV5-6 and TRBJ2-2, with D tentatively TRBD1 or TRBD2 (5 bases each). Trimming stripped 0 bases from V and 0 bases from J, with 9 bases between. CDR1 and CDR2 from the germline V gene are SGHDT and YYEEEE. This CDR3 is 16 amino acids long. The CDR3 reads CASSLAGPANTGELFF. The CDR3 DNA reads TGTGCCAGCAGCTTGGCGGGGCCAGCGAACACCGGGGAGCTGTTTTTT.

The V call is TRBV18, the J call TRBJ2-2; D not resolved. CDR1 KGHSH and CDR2 LQKENI come from the germline V gene. There are 16 residues in the CDR3. Trimming shortened V by 0 bases and J by 2 bases, and 10 bases separated the two germline ends. CDR3: CASSPPKGANTGELFF. DNA of the CDR3: TGTGCCAGCTCACCACCGAAGGGTGCCAACACCGGGGAGCTGTTTTTT.

This clone was counted once. This chain links TRBV15 with TRBJ1-6, with D unclear. Trimming cost V 0 bases and J 9 bases, with 6 bases left between them. Germline lookup yields CDR1 LNHNV and CDR2 YYDKDF (reference sequence). The CDR3 is 13 amino acids. The CDR3: CATSRDPVSPLHF. CDR3 sequence (DNA): TGTGCCACCAGCAGAGATCCGGTTTCACCCCTCCACTTT.

The chain recombines TRBV19 with TRBJ2-6; D perhaps matches TRBD2 (7 bases). The V and J ends lost 2 bases and 0 bases respectively, with 14 bases between them. CDR1 is LNHDA and CDR2 is SQIVND in the germline V gene (reference sequence). This CDR3 is built from 18 residues. The CDR3 DNA reads as TGTGCCAGTAGTATACTGGGGAGGGGGAACTCTGGGGCCAACGTCCTGACTTTC. Protein sequence: CASSILGRGNSGANVLTF.

The chain uses TRBV29-1 and TRBJ2-7, with TRBD1 as a possible D gene (5 bases). From germline, CDR1 is SQVTM and CDR2 ANQGSEA. Trimming left V 0 bases short and J 2 bases short, with 14 bases between. This CDR3 is 15 amino acids long. As DNA, the CDR3 is TGCAGCGTTGAAGACTTCTCGGCAGGGCCCTACGAGCAGTACTTC. Translation: CSVEDFSAGPYEQYF.